Presented here are 16 T cell receptor beta chains from one specimen sequenced in a study of T cell changes during pregnancy in multiple sclerosis. Profiled with immunoSEQ multiplex PCR; TCRdb holds only in-frame clones, not every one. This table has about 44,000 clones, roughly 89% appearing once. The sequencing used CD4+ T cells from peripheral blood mononuclear cells, collected in the first trimester of pregnancy. Every receptor here comes from a female donor with multiple sclerosis, enrolled in a pregnancy study.

The gene calls are TRBV19 and TRBJ2-3; 11 nucleotides match TRBD1. The CDR3 loop spans 15 amino acids. Germline V gene lookup returns CDR1 LNHDA and CDR2 SQIVND (reference sequence). V shed 4 bases and J 4 bases; nucleotides not matched to a gene: 4. The CDR3 is CASSTGTGGPDTQYF. The CDR3 bases are TGTGCCAGTAGTACGGGGACAGGGGGTCCAGATACGCAGTATTTT.

The V and J genes are TRBV15 and TRBJ2-2; 8 bases fit TRBD1. From germline, CDR1 is LNHNV and CDR2 YYDKDF (reference sequence). With 10 bases clipped from V and 1 base from J, the junction kept 8 bases outside the gene matches. This CDR3 region has 15 residues. The CDR3 DNA is TGTGCCATCCCCCAGGGGGCCCTGAACACCGGGGAGCTGTTTTTT. Protein: CAIPQGALNTGELFF.

The chain carries TRBV30 and TRBJ1-1; 7 bases are a match to TRBD1. The germline gives CDR1 GTSNPN, CDR2 SVGIG (reference sequence). The CDR3 consists of 13 residues. The CDR3 region is CAKQTGLNTEAFF. The DNA of the CDR3 is TGTGCTAAACAGACAGGGTTAAACACTGAAGCTTTCTTT.

The chain employs TRBV10-3 and TRBJ1-3, with a tentative D call TRBD1 (5 bases). The germline V and J ends were trimmed by 10 bases and 0 bases, with 16 bases remaining between them. The CDR3 spans 15 residues. Germline V gene data show CDR1 as ENHRY and CDR2 as SYGVKD. Here the CDR3 DNA reads TGTGCCACCAACCCGGGGGGGAGCTCTGGAAACACCATATATTTT. Its translation: CATNPGGSSGNTIYF.

Comment on this clone: Other DNA sequences in the sample encode the same CDR3. The chain has TRBV6-1 and TRBJ2-7, with 10 bases lining up with TRBD2. Germline assignment: CDR1 MNHNS and CDR2 SASEGT. The V and J ends lost 4 bases and 1 base, in that order; junction bases with no gene match: 1. The CDR3 contains 14 residues. In DNA form, the CDR3 reads TGTGCCAGCAGTGGGACTAGCGGATCCTACGAGCAGTACTTC. The encoded protein is CASSGTSGSYEQYF.

V and J are TRBV7-6 and TRBJ2-7; D possibly corresponds to TRBD1 (6 bases). Trimming left V 3 bases short and J 0 bases short, with 9 bases between. Germline V gene data show CDR1 as SGHVS and CDR2 as FNYEAQ. The length of the CDR3 is 14 residues. This CDR3 reads CASSFGGSSYEQYF. The CDR3 nucleotides are TGTGCCAGCAGCTTTGGGGGCAGCTCCTACGAGCAGTACTTC.

V is TRBV5-1 and J is TRBJ2-7; D uncertain. The V and J ends lost 1 base and 3 bases respectively, with 8 bases between them. The CDR3 contains 13 residues. The germline V gene has CDR1 SGHRS and CDR2 YFSETQ. The CDR3 sequence: CASSLQLFYEQYF. The CDR3 coding sequence is TGCGCCAGCAGCTTGCAGTTATTCTACGAGCAGTACTTC.

The V call is TRBV27, the J call TRBJ2-1; D is perhaps TRBD1 (6 bases). The ends were cut back, 3 bases at V and 0 bases at J, with 12 bases in the middle. The length of the CDR3 is 16 residues. CDR1 and CDR2 (germline): MNHEY, SMNVEV (reference sequence). CDR3 in amino acids: CASSFRQVVSYNEQFF. In DNA form, the CDR3 reads TGTGCCAGCAGTTTCAGACAGGTCGTCTCCTACAATGAGCAGTTCTTC.

J is TRBJ2-5 and V is TRBV5-1, with 7 positions matching TRBD2. The CDR3 extends over 15 amino acids. The germline gives CDR1 SGHRS, CDR2 YFSETQ. Unmatched junction bases numbered 5, after V lost 1 base and J lost 2 bases. In DNA form, the CDR3 reads TGCGCCAGCAGCTTGTTTGGGGGGGGTCAAGAGACCCAGTACTTC. This sequence encodes CASSLFGGGQETQYF.

The chain recombines TRBV27 with TRBJ1-1, with D possibly being TRBD1 (6 bases). V lost 3 bases to trimming and J lost 4 bases, with 18 bases between them. The CDR3 is 16 amino acids. Germline lookup yields CDR1 MNHEY and CDR2 SMNVEV (reference sequence). The CDR3: CASSLVGGQGPTEAFF. The CDR3 DNA reads as TGTGCCAGCAGTTTGGTGGGCGGGCAGGGGCCCACTGAAGCTTTCTTT.

This chain links TRBV7-8 with TRBJ1-5; 8 bases line up with TRBD1. V dropped 5 bases and J dropped 6; count of bases not matched to a gene: 9. This CDR3 region has 15 residues. The germline CDR1 and CDR2 sequences are SGHVS and FQNEAQ. CDR3 coding DNA: TGTGCCAGCAGCGGCGACAGGGGAGGTGGTCAGCCCCAGCATTTT. Its translation is CASSGDRGGGQPQHF.

The gene calls are TRBV19 and TRBJ2-1, with 10 bases lining up with TRBD2. This CDR3 has 17 residues. After removal of 3 bases from V and 0 bases from J, the junction contained 5 bases not matched to a gene. The germline CDR1 and CDR2 sequences are LNHDA and SQIVND (reference sequence). CDR3 protein: CASSMFPSGSSYNEQFF. The CDR3 DNA follows: TGTGCCAGTAGTATGTTTCCTAGCGGGAGCTCCTACAATGAGCAGTTCTTC.

V gene TRBV5-1 combines with J gene TRBJ2-5; the match to TRBD2 covers 7 bases. Germline V lookup: CDR1 SGHRS, CDR2 YFSETQ. Trimming cost V 4 bases and J 5 bases; bases outside gene matches: 11. The CDR3 totals 15 residues. For the CDR3, the DNA is TGCGCCAGCAGCCCAATGGGGGGGTTAAGCGAGACCCAGTACTTC. This translates into CASSPMGGLSETQYF.

The chain combines TRBV4-1 with TRBJ2-1, with a possible D match to TRBD2 (7 bases). The V gene's germline CDR1 is MGHRA and CDR2 YSYEKL. The V and J ends lost 4 bases and 10 bases respectively, with 23 bases between them. The CDR3 length is 16 residues. The CDR3 nucleotides are TGCGCCAGCAGCCTAGGGGGGGCGAGTGGGGGGGGCGAGCAGTTCTTC. Translating gives CASSLGGASGGGEQFF.

In its sample, this clone was seen a few times. The chain recombines TRBV28 with TRBJ2-6; 7 nucleotides match TRBD1. V gave up 4 bases and J gave up 1 base; unmatched junction bases: 10. This CDR3 comprises 18 residues. CDR1 MDHEN and CDR2 SYDVKM come from the germline V gene. CDR3 DNA sequence: TGTGCCAGCAGTTCCACATACAGGGGACCTTCTGGGGCCAACGTCCTGACTTTC. Amino acids: CASSSTYRGPSGANVLTF.

The chain employs TRBV2 and TRBJ2-7; tentatively, D is TRBD2 (6 bases). This CDR3 is built from 15 residues. V dropped 3 bases and J dropped 2 bases, with 14 bases sitting between them. CDR1 is SNHLY and CDR2 is FYNNEI in the germline V gene. CDR3 amino acids: CASSDPGGRTYEQYF. The DNA of the CDR3 is TGTGCCAGCAGTGATCCCGGGGGACGGACCTACGAGCAGTACTTC.